This TCR beta chain was recorded in a study of T cell changes during pregnancy in multiple sclerosis. Trimming left V 2 bases short and J 6 bases short, with 10 bases between. The length of the CDR3 is 12 residues. In germline, CDR1 is SQVTM, CDR2 ANQGSEA. Here immunoSEQ multiplex PCR was the method, and the copy in TCRdb shows in-frame clones only, minus some. Among roughly 70,000 clones listed, approximately 92% were seen once. The origin of this receptor is a female donor with multiple sclerosis, enrolled in a pregnancy study. The chain has TRBV29-1 and TRBJ1-1, with a tentative D call TRBD1 (6 bases). The sequences come from peripheral blood, collected before pregnancy. In nucleotides, the CDR3 is TGCAGCGTTGAAACAACAGGGCCTGAAGCTTTCTTT. Protein: CSVETTGPEAFF.